This TCR beta chain was profiled in a study of Ad26.COV2.S vaccination and SARS-CoV-2 variants listed by TCRdb under 2021. In terms of the full investigation: Vaccine-arm donors came from COV1001, a multicentre, randomized, double-blind, placebo-controlled phase I-IIa trial of Ad26.COV2.S in healthy adults. The specificity and breadth of SARS-CoV-2-reactive T cell receptors after Ad26.COV2.S vaccination were assessed by TCRbeta repertoire sequencing. Ad26.COV2.S was given intramuscularly at 5x10^10 or 1x10^11 viral particles, as a single shot or as two shots 56 days apart. Trial participants were randomized into five groups of five, in which low-dose or high-dose Ad26.COV2.S was given once or twice, or placebo was given on both occasions. Throughout the experiments and outcome assessment, investigators stayed blinded to trial group allocation. The TCR-sequenced set comprised approximately 30 samples: some 20 Ad26.COV2.S vaccine recipients, 5 placebo recipients and 8 SARS-CoV-2 convalescent individuals. The research as a whole found: The study was not powered to compare responses between vaccine doses or regimens. According to the authors, total T cell responses may have been underestimated by the TCR breadth and depth analyses. After vaccination, substantial breadth of spike-specific CD8+ and CD4+ T cell responses was reported. Comparable non-spike TCR breadth was observed between vaccine and placebo recipients, consistent with only spike being contained in the vaccine. Spike-specific TCR breadth was higher in Ad26.COV2.S recipients than in placebo recipients (P = 0.0014).

CDR1 and CDR2 (SGHRS, YFSETQ) derive from the germline V gene. Compared with germline, V lacks 4 bases and J lacks 1 base; bases without a gene match: 9. The CDR3 measures 16 amino acids from cysteine to phenylalanine. Only the CDR3 portion is preserved as DNA: 48 bases, with reading frame beginning at the first base. The immunoSEQ Assay was the method used to sequence TCRbeta CDR3 regions. After extraction, genomic DNA underwent amplification by bias-controlled multiplex PCR, followed by high-throughput sequencing. In the authors' own workflow: To quantify the absolute abundance of each unique TCRbeta CDR3 region, sequences were collapsed and filtered. Usable DNA was measured by amplifying reference genes present in all nucleated cells, and TCRbeta template counts were normalized to that usable DNA to estimate T cell fraction. Repertoire TCRs were annotated as SARS-CoV-2-specific by exact matching of V gene, CDR3 amino acid sequence and J gene to a known reactive TCR set. The reference SARS-CoV-2 TCR set came from MIRA and was filtered for enrichment in COVID-19-positive ImmuneCODE repertoires, removing public or cross-reactive TCRs. Drawing on the MIRA antigens, annotated TCRs were analysed further at the level of specific ORF or position within ORF. Depth was the summed frequency of annotated unique rearrangements, while breadth was defined as annotated unique rearrangements over total unique productive rearrangements. Two-sided Wilcoxon rank-sum tests were applied when comparing TCR breadth between groups. Sourced from immuneACCESS, this table was stored by TCRdb with only in-frame sequences that have V and J called. A share of the clones is absent; for the studies checked, an unresolved V gene accounts for under half, and the remainder has no known explanation. V, J and clone size derive from that table, while D and trimming were established from the DNA sequence. The table for this sample lists fewer than 500,000 clones; 89% of them were counted only once. Jointly, the top ten make up 2% to 3% of the sample.

Reading the label with the study, this specimen's treatment or condition is: roughly 20 received Ad26.COV2.S at low or high dose, single or two shots; 5 received placebo; per-sample allocation not given. Repertoires of vaccine and placebo recipients were sequenced from samples taken on day 63 after the first injection. In Cohort 1b, 25 adults aged 18-55 years were enrolled at a single site in Boston, USA, between 29 July and 7 August 2020. Ad26.COV2.S consisted of a replication-incompetent adenovirus type 26 vector by which a prefusion-stabilized SARS-CoV-2 spike protein from the original Wuhan strain was expressed. In regard to this clone: Its cognate antigen has yet to be identified. Base qualities are not provided; no much larger clone lies one nucleotide away.

The V gene is TRBV5-1 and the J gene is TRBJ2-3, with 7 bases in between that match TRBD2. The TCR comes from a person between 18 and 65 years old who received the Ad26.COV2.S COVID-19 vaccine or a placebo. Specimen: peripheral blood, collected in a trial of Ad26.COV2.S vaccine versus placebo. The CDR3 protein is CASSEGGAGGTDTQYF. The DNA sequence reads TGCGCCAGCAGCGAGGGAGGCGCGGGAGGCACAGATACGCAGTATTTT.